This TCR beta chain was documented in a study of blood T cell repertoires in COVID-19. Turning to the study itself: The United States, Italy and Spain supplied acute and convalescent COVID-19 samples.

Adults between roughly 18 and 95 years of age took part from 20 to 25 US areas. Some clones are missing from TCRdb's copy, which holds only in-frame ones; the method was immunoSEQ multiplex PCR. The sample yields 200,000 to 250,000 clones, 86% seen once. Germline-derived CDR1 and CDR2 are KGHSH and LQKENI. The CDR3 extends over 14 amino acids. Trimming cost V 3 bases and J 4 bases, with 13 bases left between them. The genes are TRBV18 and TRBJ2-7, with D possibly being TRBD1 (5 bases). This TCR came from a woman aged 35 to 49 with acute COVID-19. Sequenced material: PBMCs or T cells enriched from blood (not recorded which). The CDR3 sequence is CASSPGPAGYEQYV. The CDR3 coding sequence is TGTGCCAGCTCACCCGGGCCGGCAGGGTACGAGCAGTACGTC.